This entry features one TCR beta chain sequence. Antigen unknown. Germline V gene sequence: CDR1 MDHEN, CDR2 SYDVKM. This CDR3 has 15 residues. V was cut by 6 bases and J by 3 bases, with 18 bases left in between. The whole isolated RNA underwent reverse transcription, so sequencing captured expressed TCRB transcripts. Some clones are missing from TCRdb's copy, which holds only in-frame ones; the method was immunoSEQ multiplex PCR. Of a few hundred thousand clones in the sample, approximately 25% are singletons; the top ten hold over 0.01%. The data derive from a study of beta chain features in type 1 diabetes. Across the study: Analysis included under 120,000,000 sorted cells drawn from all samples. Points from the study as a whole: TCRB CDR3s from Type 1 diabetes patients were moderately but significantly shorter in all four CD4+ subsets. There were fewer insertions and more deletions at the VDJ junctions of type 1 diabetes patients.

This sequence originates from a woman aged 25 to 39 with type 1 diabetes. This chain connects TRBV28 to TRBJ2-7; a weak D match, TRBD2 (5 bases). Sequenced material: naive CD4+ T cells from blood. This CDR3 reads CASSPEGRMGYEQYF. In DNA form, the CDR3 reads TGTGCCAGCAGCCCCGAGGGCCGGATGGGCTACGAGCAGTACTTC.